The T cell receptor beta chain described here comes from a study of beta chain features in type 1 diabetes. Findings of the study overall: Across patients, naive, central memory and Treg TCRB repertoires exhibited apparently greater similarity than was observed across healthy donors. Among patients with Type 1 diabetes, TCRB CDR3s were moderately but significantly shorter in every one of the four CD4+ subsets.

V was pared by 5 bases and J by 1 base, with 8 bases between. Germline V gives CDR1 SQVTM, CDR2 ANQGSEA. The CDR3 extends over 12 amino acids. Reverse transcription of all isolated RNA meant that expressed TCRB transcripts were sequenced. Measured with immunoSEQ multiplex PCR; TCRdb has only the in-frame clones, and not every one. The sample holds approximately 470,000 clones, 30% seen once. Note on this clone: The antigen remains undetermined. This same CDR3 is encoded by further DNA sequences in the sample.

The genes are TRBV29-1 and TRBJ2-5, with TRBD2 as a possible D gene (5 bases). The TCR was taken from a man aged 18 to 35 in good health. The specimen sequenced was naive CD4+ T cells from blood. The CDR3 loop reads CSVHSGQETQYF. CDR3 DNA: TGCAGCGTTCACAGCGGCCAAGAGACCCAGTACTTC.